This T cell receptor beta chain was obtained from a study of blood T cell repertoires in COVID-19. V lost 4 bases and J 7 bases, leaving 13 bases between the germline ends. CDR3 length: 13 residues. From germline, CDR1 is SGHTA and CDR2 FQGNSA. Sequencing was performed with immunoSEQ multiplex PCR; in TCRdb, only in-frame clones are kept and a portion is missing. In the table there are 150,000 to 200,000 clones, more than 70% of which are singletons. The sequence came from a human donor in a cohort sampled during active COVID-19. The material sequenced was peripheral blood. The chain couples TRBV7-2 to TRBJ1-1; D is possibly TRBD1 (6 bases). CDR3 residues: CASSYKGGFEAFF. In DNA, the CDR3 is TGTGCCAGCAGCTATAAAGGGGGATTTGAAGCTTTCTTT.